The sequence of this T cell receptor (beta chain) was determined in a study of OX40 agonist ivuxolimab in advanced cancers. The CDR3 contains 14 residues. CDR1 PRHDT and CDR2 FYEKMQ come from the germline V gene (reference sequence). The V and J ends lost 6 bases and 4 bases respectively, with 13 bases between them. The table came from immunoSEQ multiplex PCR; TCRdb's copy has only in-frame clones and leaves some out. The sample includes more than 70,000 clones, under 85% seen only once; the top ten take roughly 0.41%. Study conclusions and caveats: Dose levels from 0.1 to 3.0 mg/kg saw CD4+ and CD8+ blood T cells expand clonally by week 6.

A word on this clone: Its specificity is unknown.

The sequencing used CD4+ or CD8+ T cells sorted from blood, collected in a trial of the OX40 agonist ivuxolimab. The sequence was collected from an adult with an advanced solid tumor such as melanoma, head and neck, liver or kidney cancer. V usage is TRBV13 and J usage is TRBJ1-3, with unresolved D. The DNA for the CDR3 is TGTGCCAGCAGTCTTCGAGGTTTCGGAAACACCATATATTTT. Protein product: CASSLRGFGNTIYF.